The 14 T cell receptor beta chains reported below all come from one sample, sequenced in a study of graft-versus-host responses after intestinal transplantation (dated by TCRdb to the early 2020s). Libraries were constructed by the immunoSEQ multiplex PCR assay. The table comes from immuneACCESS by way of TCRdb, which keeps in-frame sequences with V and J called. Part of the clones is missing from these tables; in studies checked, under half for an unresolved V gene and the rest for unknown reasons. For this sample the table gives some 95,000 clones, of which around nine tenths were detected only once. The ten largest account for more than 0.4% of the sample. No cognate antigen is known for these TCRs. In light of the paper, this sample's time point label describes: cells obtained before transplantation from donor or recipient. Sample: unstimulated CD8+ T cells sorted from spleen or lymph node cells, taken before intestinal transplant. The receptors were sampled from a human donor who received an intestinal transplant.

This clone was observed a single time. V is TRBV19 and J is TRBJ1-3, with TRBD1 as a possible D gene (6 bases). Trimming removed 4 bases at V and 9 bases at J, with 13 bases between. Germline CDR1 LNHDA, CDR2 SQIVND (reference sequence). This CDR3 is built from 13 residues. CDR3 bases: TGTGCCAGTAGTACCACAGGGACGCGCACCATATATTTT. Residues: CASSTTGTRTIYF.

V gene TRBV4-1 combines with J gene TRBJ2-7, with D possibly matching TRBD2 (5 bases). V was clipped by 4 bases and J by 2 bases, with 15 bases between them. This CDR3 spans 15 amino acids. CDR1 is MGHRA, CDR2 YSYEKL, per germline. CDR3 in amino acids: CASSLRLSGTYEQYF. In DNA, the CDR3 is TGCGCCAGCAGCCTCCGGTTGAGCGGAACCTACGAGCAGTACTTC.

This chain joins TRBV27 and TRBJ2-3; TRBD2 aligns across 9 bases. CDR3 length: 17 residues. Germline V gives CDR1 MNHEY, CDR2 SMNVEV (reference sequence). V shed 5 bases and J 2 bases; nucleotides not matched to a gene: 11. CDR3 bases: TGTGCCAGCAGTCTGACCTGGAGGACTAGCGACACAGATACGCAGTATTTT. Translation: CASSLTWRTSDTDTQYF.

The chain combines TRBV19 with TRBJ2-3, with a tentative D call TRBD2 (5 bases). There are 15 residues in the CDR3. Trimming pared 1 base from V and 1 base from J, leaving 9 bases between. Germline V gene sequence: CDR1 LNHDA, CDR2 SQIVND (reference sequence). DNA for the CDR3: TGTGCCAGTAGTATAGGAGCCGGGGGCACAGATACGCAGTATTTT. Translating gives CASSIGAGGTDTQYF.

This sequence joins TRBV5-1 and TRBJ2-3; 8 bases are a match to TRBD2. The CDR3 runs 15 residues. Germline values: CDR1 SGHRS, CDR2 YFSETQ. The junction had 4 bases not matched to a gene; V was cut back by 0 bases and J by 4 bases. CDR3 sequence reads: CASSLARLAPDTQYF. The CDR3 DNA is TGCGCCAGCAGCTTGGCAAGACTAGCGCCAGATACGCAGTATTTT.

The table lists this clone with a few counts. The chain employs TRBV30 and TRBJ2-7; D remains ambiguous. Trimming took off 1 base at V and 1 base at J, with 5 bases between the two ends. The V gene's germline CDR1 is GTSNPN and CDR2 SVGIG (reference sequence). This CDR3 is 12 amino acids long. The CDR3 reads CAWSDGSYEQYF. For the CDR3, the DNA is TGTGCCTGGAGTGACGGTTCCTACGAGCAGTACTTC. Complete variable domain (other parts from reference TRBV30 and TRBJ2-7): SQTIHQWPATLVQPVGSPLSLECTVEGTSNPNLYWYRQAAGRGLQLLFYSVGIGQISSEVPQNLSASRPQDRQFILSSKKLLLSDSGFYLCAWSDGSYEQYFGPGTRLTVT.

V is TRBV6-1 and J is TRBJ1-5, with TRBD1 identical over 8 bases. Germline V gene sequence: CDR1 MNHNS, CDR2 SASEGT. Trimming at V came to 2 bases and at J to 5 bases, leaving 2 bases not matched to a gene. The CDR3 totals 14 residues. CDR3 amino acids: CASSERTGYQPQHF. CDR3 nucleotide sequence: TGTGCCAGCAGTGAAAGGACAGGGTATCAGCCCCAGCATTTT.

The chain uses TRBV7-9 and TRBJ2-3; 8 bases are shared with TRBD2. The CDR3 covers 17 residues. Germline trimming cut 1 base from V and 1 base from J; bases unmatched to any gene: 7. Germline values: CDR1 SEHNR, CDR2 FQNEAQ (reference sequence). CDR3: CASSLDGGGYRTDTQYF. CDR3 nucleotide sequence: TGTGCCAGCAGCTTAGACGGGGGGGGGTATCGCACAGATACGCAGTATTTT.

The V call is TRBV5-5, the J call TRBJ2-7; D not resolved. Germline V gene sequence: CDR1 SGHKS, CDR2 YYEKEE (reference sequence). V was pared by 8 bases and J by 2 bases, with 20 bases between. This CDR3 has 15 amino acids. CDR3 residues: CASQEAVVVTYEQYF. For the CDR3, the DNA is TGTGCCAGTCAAGAGGCCGTTGTCGTTACCTACGAGCAGTACTTC.

This clone is labeled medium-sized (0.01 to 0.1%). This chain uses TRBV11-2 with TRBJ1-2, with TRBD1 matching 9 bases. CDR3 length: 13 residues. V was pared by 5 bases and J by 8 bases, with 6 bases of the junction left unmatched. Looked up from germline, CDR1 is SGHAT and CDR2 is FQNNGV. DNA of the CDR3: TGTGCCAGCAGCCTAGGGACAGGGCGCGGCTACACCTTC. Protein: CASSLGTGRGYTF.

The rearrangement joins TRBV5-1 to TRBJ1-4, with 10 nucleotides matching TRBD1. V shed 4 bases, J shed 0 bases, and the junction held 3 bases outside the gene matches. There are 16 residues in the CDR3. Germline V gene data show CDR1 as SGHRS and CDR2 as YFSETQ. CDR3 residues: CASSPGTGATNEKLFF. The CDR3 nucleotides are TGCGCCAGCAGCCCCGGGACAGGGGCAACTAATGAAAAACTGTTTTTT.

V and J are TRBV28 and TRBJ2-7; no clear D gene. Germline CDR1 MDHEN, CDR2 SYDVKM. This CDR3 is 14 amino acids long. V gave up 0 bases and J gave up 0 bases, with 6 bases separating them. The CDR3 is CASSLWISSYEQYF. Written as DNA, the CDR3 is TGTGCCAGCAGTTTATGGATCAGCTCCTACGAGCAGTACTTC.

The CDR3 loop is CASSLLVDTGELFF. CDR3 coding DNA: TGTGCCAGCAGTTTACTCGTTGACACCGGGGAGCTGTTTTTT. The rearrangement links TRBV28 to TRBJ2-2; unclear D gene. CDR1 MDHEN and CDR2 SYDVKM come from the germline V gene. The CDR3 extends over 14 amino acids. Trimming stripped 2 bases from V and 3 bases from J, with 7 bases between.

The J gene is TRBJ2-3, the V gene TRBV6-5, with D perhaps TRBD2 (6 bases). In germline, CDR1 is MNHEY, CDR2 SVGAGI. V dropped 4 bases and J dropped 4 bases, with 15 bases sitting between them. This CDR3 contains 15 residues. The CDR3 coding sequence is TGTGCCAGCAGTTCCGCAAGGGGAGGCGCAGATACGCAGTATTTT. Its protein is CASSSARGGADTQYF.